Listed below are T cell receptor beta chains from one sample, sequenced in a study of technical replicates of blood from several donors. Sequencing used immunoSEQ multiplex PCR; TCRdb keeps in-frame clones, though not all of them. The table records 90,000 or so clones, approximately 95% of them present only once. The sequenced material came from T cells isolated from PBMCs. The receptors were sampled from a human donor in good health. The CDR3 runs from the conserved cysteine through the conserved F or W. Fields, in order: D gene, J gene, V gene, clone size, CDR3 DNA, CDR3 protein. D genes are given only for firm matches. Clone size is shown for a subset of rows, as once, few, many or a class of expanded clone.

d_call: NA
j_call: TRBJ2-7
v_call: TRBV7-7
clone_size: NA
cdr3_nt: TGTGCTAGCAGCTCAGCGGGTCCTAAGGGGGGGAACGAGCAGTACTTC
cdr3_aa: CASSSAGPKGGNEQYF

d_call: TRBD1
j_call: TRBJ1-5
v_call: TRBV15
clone_size: NA
cdr3_nt: TGTGCCACCAGAAACGGACAGGGAAGCGCTGGGAATCAGCCCCAGCATTTT
cdr3_aa: CATRNGQGSAGNQPQHF

d_call: TRBD2
j_call: TRBJ2-1
v_call: TRBV5-1
clone_size: NA
cdr3_nt: TGCGCCAGCAGCATTCCACTAGCGGACTACAATGAGCAGTTCTTC
cdr3_aa: CASSIPLADYNEQFF

d_call: TRBD2
j_call: TRBJ2-7
v_call: TRBV11-2
clone_size: once
cdr3_nt: TGTGCCAGCTCACGGGAGGAGGACTACGAGCAGTACTTC
cdr3_aa: CASSREEDYEQYF

d_call: TRBD2
j_call: TRBJ2-7
v_call: TRBV10-1
clone_size: NA
cdr3_nt: TGCGCCAGCAGTGAGGGAGCGGGAGGGACCTACGAGCAGTACTTC
cdr3_aa: CASSEGAGGTYEQYF

d_call: TRBD2
j_call: TRBJ2-7
v_call: TRBV5-3
clone_size: NA
cdr3_nt: TGTGCCAGAAGCCCTACTAGCGGCTACGAGCAGTACTTC
cdr3_aa: CARSPTSGYEQYF

d_call: NA
j_call: TRBJ1-2
v_call: TRBV6-1
clone_size: NA
cdr3_nt: TGTGCCATTCACTCGGGACTCCTGAGGGGATATGGCTACACCTTC
cdr3_aa: CAIHSGLLRGYGYTF

d_call: TRBD2
j_call: TRBJ2-3
v_call: TRBV29-1
clone_size: NA
cdr3_nt: TGCAGCGTTGAGGTAGCGGGAAACACAGATACGCAGTATTTT
cdr3_aa: CSVEVAGNTDTQYF

d_call: TRBD2
j_call: TRBJ2-2
v_call: TRBV2
clone_size: NA
cdr3_nt: TGTGCCAGCAGTGAAACTCCCATACTAGCGGGAGGAATTTTTAAGGACACCGGGGAGCTGTTTTTT
cdr3_aa: CASSETPILAGGIFKDTGELFF

d_call: NA
j_call: TRBJ1-5
v_call: TRBV4-1
clone_size: once
cdr3_nt: TGCGCCAGCAGCAGCATAACCGAGGGTGTTAGTCAGCCCCAGCATTTT
cdr3_aa: CASSSITEGVSQPQHF

d_call: TRBD1
j_call: TRBJ2-1
v_call: TRBV5-6
clone_size: NA
cdr3_nt: TGTGCCAGCAGCTCAGGACAGGGGACCTTCTACAATGAGCAGTTCTTC
cdr3_aa: CASSSGQGTFYNEQFF

d_call: TRBD1
j_call: TRBJ1-1
v_call: TRBV15
clone_size: NA
cdr3_nt: TGTGCCACCAGCAGGGGACAACAGGGGGCTTTGAGTACTGAAGCTTTCTTT
cdr3_aa: CATSRGQQGALSTEAFF

d_call: NA
j_call: TRBJ2-3
v_call: TRBV2
clone_size: NA
cdr3_nt: TGTGCCAGCAGTGACTCCCCCCACGAGCGGGCTTACACAGATACGCAGTATTTT
cdr3_aa: CASSDSPHERAYTDTQYF

d_call: TRBD1
j_call: TRBJ1-1
v_call: TRBV5-1
clone_size: NA
cdr3_nt: TGCGCCAGCAGCTTGCGGGGACAGGGCACTGAAGCTTTCTTT
cdr3_aa: CASSLRGQGTEAFF

d_call: TRBD1
j_call: TRBJ2-7
v_call: TRBV5-6
clone_size: NA
cdr3_nt: TGTGCCAGCAGCGATTGGACAGGAGATAGCTCCTACGAGCAGTACTTC
cdr3_aa: CASSDWTGDSSYEQYF

d_call: NA
j_call: TRBJ2-3
v_call: TRBV5-8
clone_size: NA
cdr3_nt: TGTGCCAGCAGCTTACAGGTATCAGATACGCAGTATTTT
cdr3_aa: CASSLQVSDTQYF

d_call: TRBD2
j_call: TRBJ2-7
v_call: TRBV9
clone_size: NA
cdr3_nt: TGTGCCAGCAGCGTGGGGGGGGACTCCTACGAGCAGTACTTC
cdr3_aa: CASSVGGDSYEQYF

d_call: TRBD2
j_call: TRBJ2-2
v_call: TRBV6-6
clone_size: NA
cdr3_nt: TGTGCCAGCAGCGATAGCGGGAGGGGAACCGGGGAGCTGTTTTTT
cdr3_aa: CASSDSGRGTGELFF

d_call: TRBD2
j_call: TRBJ2-1
v_call: TRBV7-8
clone_size: NA
cdr3_nt: TGTGCCAGCAGCTTATCCCCCCACGTTTGGGAGGGGAACAATGAGCAGTTCTTC
cdr3_aa: CASSLSPHVWEGNNEQFF

d_call: TRBD2
j_call: TRBJ2-3
v_call: TRBV19
clone_size: NA
cdr3_nt: TGTGCCTCCGCCTCAGCGGGGGGAGACACAGATACGCAGTATTTT
cdr3_aa: CASASAGGDTDTQYF

d_call: NA
j_call: TRBJ2-1
v_call: TRBV4-2
clone_size: once
cdr3_nt: TGTGCCAGCAGCCTACCAGGGGTTGAGCAGTTCTTC
cdr3_aa: CASSLPGVEQFF

d_call: NA
j_call: TRBJ2-1
v_call: TRBV19
clone_size: once
cdr3_nt: TGTGCCGCATCGGGCTACAATGAGCAGTTCTTC
cdr3_aa: CAASGYNEQFF

d_call: NA
j_call: TRBJ1-1
v_call: TRBV19
clone_size: NA
cdr3_nt: TGTGCCAGTAGTAAGCCATCGCGGACTGAAGCTTTCTTT
cdr3_aa: CASSKPSRTEAFF

d_call: NA
j_call: TRBJ2-7
v_call: TRBV9
clone_size: NA
cdr3_nt: TGTGCCAGCAGCCCTTTCCAGGGGGGCGTCGAGCAGTACTTC
cdr3_aa: CASSPFQGGVEQYF

d_call: TRBD2
j_call: TRBJ2-1
v_call: TRBV29-1
clone_size: NA
cdr3_nt: TGCAGCGTTGAACCTAGCGGGAGTACCAATGAGCAGTTCTTC
cdr3_aa: CSVEPSGSTNEQFF

d_call: NA
j_call: TRBJ1-4
v_call: TRBV11-2
clone_size: NA
cdr3_nt: TGTGCCAGCAGCTTATTATTCAGGGGTAATGAAAAACTGTTTTTT
cdr3_aa: CASSLLFRGNEKLFF

d_call: NA
j_call: TRBJ1-5
v_call: TRBV11-2
clone_size: NA
cdr3_nt: TGTGCCAGCAGCTCACAGGGCCCCAATCAGCCCCAGCATTTT
cdr3_aa: CASSSQGPNQPQHF

d_call: NA
j_call: TRBJ2-1
v_call: TRBV5-4
clone_size: NA
cdr3_nt: TGTGCCAGCAGCTTGGGGGGGCAGATTTCCTACAATGAGCAGTTCTTC
cdr3_aa: CASSLGGQISYNEQFF

d_call: TRBD2
j_call: TRBJ2-5
v_call: TRBV27
clone_size: NA
cdr3_nt: TGTGCCAGCAGTGATTCGGGACTAGAAGAGACCCAGTACTTC
cdr3_aa: CASSDSGLEETQYF

d_call: NA
j_call: TRBJ2-7
v_call: TRBV28
clone_size: NA
cdr3_nt: TGTGCCAGCAGGACACTCCAGCGGGCCAACTACGAGCAGTACTTC
cdr3_aa: CASRTLQRANYEQYF

d_call: NA
j_call: TRBJ2-3
v_call: TRBV9
clone_size: NA
cdr3_nt: TGTGCCAGCACCGTGGGACTTCACTCAGATACGCAGTATTTT
cdr3_aa: CASTVGLHSDTQYF

d_call: TRBD2
j_call: TRBJ2-3
v_call: TRBV9
clone_size: once
cdr3_nt: TGTGCCAGCAGCGTAGACGGGGGGAGCACAGATACGCAGTATTTT
cdr3_aa: CASSVDGGSTDTQYF

d_call: TRBD1
j_call: TRBJ2-7
v_call: TRBV2
clone_size: NA
cdr3_nt: TGTGCCAGCAAGGGGACAGGGGGAGTCGAGCAGTACTTC
cdr3_aa: CASKGTGGVEQYF